This entry is about one TCR beta chain. The antigen remains undetermined. V was cut by 0 bases and J by 3 bases, with 10 bases left in between. From germline, CDR1 is SGHDT and CDR2 YYEEEE. The CDR3 has 15 amino acids. Both 60 Vbeta primers and 13 Jbeta primers went into the PCR. Clones were read by immunoSEQ multiplex PCR, and TCRdb kept only the in-frame ones, dropping some. The sample has 100,000 to 120,000 clones, 83% seen once; the top ten hold roughly 6.1%. The data were obtained in a study of cytomegalovirus exposure and HLA in healthy donors. Looking at the study overall: T cells numbering about 179 million yielded more than 95 million unique TCR beta sequences in an earlier analysis.

Whole-study findings and limits: In vitro data verified three CMV-associated chains as specific for CMV antigens.

Sequencing was carried out using PBMCs. The sequence came from a man between 18 and 29 years old in good health and CMV-seronegative. The J gene is TRBJ1-5, the V gene TRBV5-6; D unresolved. The CDR3 bases are TGTGCCAGCAGCTTGGGGGAGCGTAACAATCAGCCCCAGCATTTT. The encoded protein is CASSLGERNNQPQHF.